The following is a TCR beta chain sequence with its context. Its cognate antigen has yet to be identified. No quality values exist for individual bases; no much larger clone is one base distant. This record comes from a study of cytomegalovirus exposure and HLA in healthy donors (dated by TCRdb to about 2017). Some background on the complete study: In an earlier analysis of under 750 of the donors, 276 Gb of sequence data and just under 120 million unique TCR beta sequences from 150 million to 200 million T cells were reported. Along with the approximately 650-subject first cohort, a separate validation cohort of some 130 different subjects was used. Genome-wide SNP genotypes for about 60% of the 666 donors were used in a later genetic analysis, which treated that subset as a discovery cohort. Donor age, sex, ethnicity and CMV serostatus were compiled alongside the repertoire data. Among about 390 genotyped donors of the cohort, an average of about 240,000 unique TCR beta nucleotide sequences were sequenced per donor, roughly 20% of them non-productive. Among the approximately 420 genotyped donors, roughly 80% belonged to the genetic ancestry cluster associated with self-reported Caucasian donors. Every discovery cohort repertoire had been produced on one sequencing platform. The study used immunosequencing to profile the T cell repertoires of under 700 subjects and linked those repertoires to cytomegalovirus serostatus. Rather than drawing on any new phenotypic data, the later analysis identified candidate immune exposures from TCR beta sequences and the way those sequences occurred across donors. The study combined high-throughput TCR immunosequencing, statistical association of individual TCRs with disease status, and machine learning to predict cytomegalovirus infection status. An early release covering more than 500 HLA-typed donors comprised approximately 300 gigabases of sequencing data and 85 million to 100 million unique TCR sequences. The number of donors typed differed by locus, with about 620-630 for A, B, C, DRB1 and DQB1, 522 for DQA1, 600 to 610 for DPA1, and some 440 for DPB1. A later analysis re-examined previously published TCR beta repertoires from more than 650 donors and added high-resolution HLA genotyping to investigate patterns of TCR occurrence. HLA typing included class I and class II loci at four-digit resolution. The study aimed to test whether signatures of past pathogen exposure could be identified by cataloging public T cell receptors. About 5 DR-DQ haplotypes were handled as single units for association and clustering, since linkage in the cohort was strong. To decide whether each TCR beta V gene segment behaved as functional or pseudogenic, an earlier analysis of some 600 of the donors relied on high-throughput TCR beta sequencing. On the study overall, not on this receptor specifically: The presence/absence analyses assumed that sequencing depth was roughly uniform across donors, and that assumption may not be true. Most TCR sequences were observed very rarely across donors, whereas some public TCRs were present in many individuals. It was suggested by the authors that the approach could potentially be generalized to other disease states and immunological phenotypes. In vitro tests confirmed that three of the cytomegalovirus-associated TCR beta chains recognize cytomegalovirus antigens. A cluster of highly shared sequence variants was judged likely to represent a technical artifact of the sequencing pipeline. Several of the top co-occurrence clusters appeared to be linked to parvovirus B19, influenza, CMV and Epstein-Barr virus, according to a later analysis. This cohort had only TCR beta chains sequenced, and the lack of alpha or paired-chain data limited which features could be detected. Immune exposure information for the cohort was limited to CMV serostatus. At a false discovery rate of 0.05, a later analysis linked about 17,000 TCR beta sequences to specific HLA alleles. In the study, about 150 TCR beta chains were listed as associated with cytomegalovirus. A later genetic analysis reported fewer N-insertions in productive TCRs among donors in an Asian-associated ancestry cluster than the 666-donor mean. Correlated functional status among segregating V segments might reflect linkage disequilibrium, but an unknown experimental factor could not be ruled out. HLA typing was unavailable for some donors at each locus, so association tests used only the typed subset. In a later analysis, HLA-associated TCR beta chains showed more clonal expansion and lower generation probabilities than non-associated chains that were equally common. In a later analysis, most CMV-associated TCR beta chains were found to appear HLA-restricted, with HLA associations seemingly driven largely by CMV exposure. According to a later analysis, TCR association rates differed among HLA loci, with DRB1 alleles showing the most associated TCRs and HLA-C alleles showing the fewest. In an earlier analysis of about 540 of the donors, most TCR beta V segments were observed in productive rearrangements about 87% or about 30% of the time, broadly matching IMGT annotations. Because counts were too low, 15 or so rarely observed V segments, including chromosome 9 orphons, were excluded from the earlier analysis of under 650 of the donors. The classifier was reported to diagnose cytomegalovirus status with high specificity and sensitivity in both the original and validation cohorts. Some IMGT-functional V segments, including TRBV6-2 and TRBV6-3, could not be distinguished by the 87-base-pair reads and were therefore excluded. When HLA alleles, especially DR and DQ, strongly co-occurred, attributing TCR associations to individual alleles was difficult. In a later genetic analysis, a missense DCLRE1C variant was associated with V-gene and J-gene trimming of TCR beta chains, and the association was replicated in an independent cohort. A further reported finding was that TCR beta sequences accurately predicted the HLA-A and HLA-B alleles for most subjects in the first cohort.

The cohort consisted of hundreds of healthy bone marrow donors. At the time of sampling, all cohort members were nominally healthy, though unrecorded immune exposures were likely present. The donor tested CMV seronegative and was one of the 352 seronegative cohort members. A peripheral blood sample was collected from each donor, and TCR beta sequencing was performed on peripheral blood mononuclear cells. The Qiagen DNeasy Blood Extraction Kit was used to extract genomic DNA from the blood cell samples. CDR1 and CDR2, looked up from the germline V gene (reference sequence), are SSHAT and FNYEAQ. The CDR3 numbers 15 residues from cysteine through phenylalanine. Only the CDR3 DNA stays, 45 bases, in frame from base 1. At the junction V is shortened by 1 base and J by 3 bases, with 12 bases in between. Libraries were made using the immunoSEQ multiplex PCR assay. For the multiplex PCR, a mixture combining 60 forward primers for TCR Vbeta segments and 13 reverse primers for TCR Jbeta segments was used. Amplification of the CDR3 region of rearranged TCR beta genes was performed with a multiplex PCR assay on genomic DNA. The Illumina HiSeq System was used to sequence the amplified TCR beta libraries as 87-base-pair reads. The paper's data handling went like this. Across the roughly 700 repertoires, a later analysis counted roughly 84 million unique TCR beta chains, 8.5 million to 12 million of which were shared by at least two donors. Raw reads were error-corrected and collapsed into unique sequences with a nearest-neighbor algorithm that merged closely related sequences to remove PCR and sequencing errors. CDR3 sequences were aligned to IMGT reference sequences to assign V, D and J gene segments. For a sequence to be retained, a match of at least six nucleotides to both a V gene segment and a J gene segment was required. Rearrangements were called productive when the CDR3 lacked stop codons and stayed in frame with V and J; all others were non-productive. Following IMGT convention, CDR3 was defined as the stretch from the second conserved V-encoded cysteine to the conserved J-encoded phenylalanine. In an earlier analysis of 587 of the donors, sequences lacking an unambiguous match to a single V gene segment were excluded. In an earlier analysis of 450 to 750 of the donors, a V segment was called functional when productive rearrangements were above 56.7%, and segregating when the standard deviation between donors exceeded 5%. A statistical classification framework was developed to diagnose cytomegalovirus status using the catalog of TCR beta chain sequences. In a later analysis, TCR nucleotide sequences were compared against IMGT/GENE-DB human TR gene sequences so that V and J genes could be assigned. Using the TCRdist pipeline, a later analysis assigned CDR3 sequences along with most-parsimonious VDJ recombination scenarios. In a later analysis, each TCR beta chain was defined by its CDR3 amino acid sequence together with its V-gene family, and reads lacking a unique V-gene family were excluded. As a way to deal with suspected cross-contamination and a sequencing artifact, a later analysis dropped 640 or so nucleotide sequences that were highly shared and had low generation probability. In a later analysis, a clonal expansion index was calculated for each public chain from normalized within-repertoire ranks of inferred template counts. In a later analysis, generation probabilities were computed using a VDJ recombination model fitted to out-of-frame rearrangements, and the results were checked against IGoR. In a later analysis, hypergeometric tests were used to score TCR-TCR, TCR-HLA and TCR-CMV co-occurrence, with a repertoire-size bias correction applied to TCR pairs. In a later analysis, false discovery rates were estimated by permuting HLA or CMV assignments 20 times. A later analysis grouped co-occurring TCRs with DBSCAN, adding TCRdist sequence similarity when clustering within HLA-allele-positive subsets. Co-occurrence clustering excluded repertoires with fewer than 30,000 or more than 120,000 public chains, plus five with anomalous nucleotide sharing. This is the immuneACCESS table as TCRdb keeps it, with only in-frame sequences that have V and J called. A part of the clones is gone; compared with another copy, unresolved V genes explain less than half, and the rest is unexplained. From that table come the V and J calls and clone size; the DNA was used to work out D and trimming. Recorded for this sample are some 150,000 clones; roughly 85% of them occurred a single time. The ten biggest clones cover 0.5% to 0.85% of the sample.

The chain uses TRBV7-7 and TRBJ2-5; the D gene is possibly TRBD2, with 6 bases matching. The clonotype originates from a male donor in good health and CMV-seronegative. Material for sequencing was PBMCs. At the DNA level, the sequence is TGTGCCAGCAGCTTAGGGGGCGGGGATAAAGAGACCCAGTACTTC. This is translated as CASSLGGGDKETQYF.